One sample yielded the 30 T cell receptor beta chains listed below, sequenced in a study of blood T cell repertoires in COVID-19. Libraries were prepared by immunoSEQ multiplex PCR; TCRdb keeps only in-frame clonotypes and omits some of them. The sample has 200,000 to 250,000 clones; about 85% are singletons. Sequencing used peripheral blood. These receptors were obtained from a man between 40 and 49 years old with acute or convalescent COVID-19.

V usage is TRBV4-3 and J usage is TRBJ2-7, with 8 bases fitting TRBD1. V shed 0 bases, J shed 4 bases, and the junction held 5 bases outside the gene matches. Germline CDR1 is LGHNA and CDR2 is YSLEER. The CDR3 is 15 residues long. In nucleotides, the CDR3 is TGCGCCAGCAGCCAAGATCCGAGACAGGGGTACGAGCAGTACTTC. Its protein is CASSQDPRQGYEQYF.

The V and J genes are TRBV7-9 and TRBJ1-6, with 7 bases identical to TRBD1. Germline loops: CDR1 SEHNR, CDR2 FQNEAQ (reference sequence). The V segment lost 5 bases and the J segment 7 bases; nucleotides outside the gene matches: 5. This CDR3 contains 14 residues. DNA of the CDR3: TGTGCCAGCAGCCCGGACAGGATAAATTCACCCCTCCACTTT. Protein product: CASSPDRINSPLHF.

The chain links TRBV2 to TRBJ2-7; 9 nucleotides agree with TRBD1. Germline V gives CDR1 SNHLY, CDR2 FYNNEI. The CDR3 spans 13 residues. J gave up 5 bases and V 7 bases, and 6 bases lay outside the gene matches. DNA of the CDR3: TGTGCCAGCACGGGACAGGGTTTCAACGAGCAGTACTTC. It is translated as CASTGQGFNEQYF.

V and J are TRBV7-9 and TRBJ2-7; maybe TRBD2 (6 bases). The CDR3 covers 13 residues. CDR1 and CDR2 (germline): SEHNR, FQNEAQ (reference sequence). Trimming stripped 3 bases from V and 9 bases from J, with 15 bases between. Here the CDR3 reads CASSFEPLEGQYF. The CDR3 DNA is TGTGCCAGCAGCTTTGAACCCTTGGAGGGGCAGTACTTC.

The chain has TRBV5-1 and TRBJ2-1; tentatively, D is TRBD2 (6 bases). This CDR3 comprises 14 residues. Germline V gives CDR1 SGHRS, CDR2 YFSETQ. Trimming removed 8 bases from V and 2 bases from J, with 14 bases in between. In DNA form, the CDR3 reads TGCGCCAGATACTTACTAGCTCCCTACAATGAGCAGTTCTTC. Protein: CARYLLAPYNEQFF.

CDR3 in DNA: TGTGCCAGCAGCAGTCGTCCAGGAGATACGCAGTATTTT. It codes for CASSSRPGDTQYF. The chain uses TRBV5-6 and TRBJ2-3; D call uncertain. Trimming left V 4 bases short and J 5 bases short, with 11 bases between. Looked up from germline, CDR1 is SGHDT and CDR2 is YYEEEE. This CDR3 is built from 13 residues.

This clone was seen many times. V is TRBV20-1 and J is TRBJ1-1; D remains ambiguous. Germline lookup yields CDR1 DFQATT and CDR2 SNEGSKA (reference sequence). The CDR3 consists of 12 residues. V was trimmed by 3 bases and J by 4 bases, leaving 9 bases between them. For the CDR3, the DNA is TGCAGTGCTAGTTTCGGAGTCACTGAAGCTTTCTTT. It codes for CSASFGVTEAFF.

This clone was seen a single time. V usage is TRBV7-2 and J usage is TRBJ2-7; D unresolved. Germline V CDR1 and CDR2: SGHTA, FQGNSA. V dropped 4 bases and J dropped 4 bases, with 11 bases sitting between them. The length of the CDR3 is 13 residues. The CDR3 region is CASSSSLTYEQYF. In DNA, the CDR3 is TGTGCCAGCAGCTCCTCACTTACTTACGAGCAGTACTTC.

This sequence joins TRBV13 and TRBJ2-1; unclear D gene. CDR3 length: 16 amino acids. The V gene lost 6 bases and the J gene lost 0 bases, with 15 bases spanning the gap. The germline gives CDR1 PRHDT, CDR2 FYEKMQ (reference sequence). The CDR3 sequence is CASRSPITSSYNEQFF. In DNA, the CDR3 is TGTGCCAGCAGATCCCCTATTACGAGCTCCTACAATGAGCAGTTCTTC.

In nucleotides, the CDR3 is TGTGCCAGCAGCCCGAGGATTTCCGACTCTGGAAACACCATATATTTT. Its protein is CASSPRISDSGNTIYF. This chain connects TRBV9 to TRBJ1-3; D unresolved. V was clipped by 4 bases and J by 0 bases, with 14 bases between them. The CDR3 is 16 residues long. Germline V gives CDR1 SGDLS, CDR2 YYNGEE.

This clone was found once. V and J are TRBV19 and TRBJ2-1, with 8 bases aligning to TRBD2. Germline trimming cut 6 bases from V and 4 bases from J; bases unmatched to any gene: 8. This CDR3 contains 15 residues. The germline gives CDR1 LNHDA, CDR2 SQIVND (reference sequence). CDR3 bases: TGTGCCAGTAGGGCCCCGGGACTAGAATACAATGAGCAGTTCTTC. Translation: CASRAPGLEYNEQFF.

This clone was observed a few times. The chain links TRBV14 to TRBJ1-2; D gene ambiguous. V was cut by 0 bases and J by 4 bases, with 6 bases left in between. From germline, CDR1 is SGHDN and CDR2 FVKESK. CDR3 length: 13 residues. The CDR3 nucleotides are TGTGCCAGCAGCCAAGAGAGGATCTATGGCTACACCTTC. It encodes CASSQERIYGYTF. Filled out from reference TRBV14 and TRBJ1-2, the complete variable domain reads EAGVTQFPSHSVIEKGQTVTLRCDPISGHDNLYWYRRVMGKEIKFLLHFVKESKQDESGMPNNRFLAERTGGTYSTLKVQPAELEDSGVYFCASSQERIYGYTFGSGTRLTVV.

This clone was seen only once. The rearrangement links TRBV5-6 to TRBJ2-5, with D possibly TRBD2 on 6 matching bases. The V gene lost 3 bases and the J gene lost 2 bases, with 14 bases spanning the gap. Germline V lookup: CDR1 SGHDT, CDR2 YYEEEE. The length of the CDR3 is 15 residues. CDR3 in amino acids: CASSWRRVRQETQYF. CDR3 nucleotides: TGTGCCAGCAGCTGGCGGAGGGTTCGGCAAGAGACCCAGTACTTC.

The V call is TRBV6-6, the J call TRBJ1-6, with a tentative D call TRBD1 (6 bases). V lost 0 bases and J lost 8, with 11 bases in between. The CDR3 length is 15 residues. Germline values: CDR1 MNHNY, CDR2 SVGAGI (reference sequence). The DNA of the CDR3 is TGTGCCAGCAGTTACTCGGGGGCTGCAGATTCACCCCTCCACTTT. Translating gives CASSYSGAADSPLHF.

DNA for the CDR3: TGTGCCAGCAACCAACAGGGGATGAATTCACCCCTCCACTTT. As protein: CASNQQGMNSPLHF. The chain couples TRBV6-5 to TRBJ1-6, with 7 bases lining up with TRBD1. CDR3 length: 14 residues. Germline CDR1 and CDR2: MNHEY and SVGAGI. V lost 7 bases, J lost 7 bases, and 7 bases stayed unmatched.

The chain couples TRBV18 to TRBJ2-3, with D maybe TRBD1 (5 bases). Germline CDR1 reads KGHSH; CDR2 reads LQKENI. The CDR3 runs 14 residues. V was pared by 3 bases and J by 2 bases, with 9 bases between. This chain's CDR3 is CASSPTDYTDTQYF. In DNA, the CDR3 is TGTGCCAGCTCACCGACAGATTACACAGATACGCAGTATTTT.

V gene TRBV5-1 combines with J gene TRBJ1-5, with D perhaps TRBD1 (6 bases). Germline CDR1 reads SGHRS; CDR2 reads YFSETQ. The CDR3 spans 15 residues. Trimming removed 3 bases at V and 2 bases at J, with 12 bases between. This CDR3 is CASSWGEGGNQPQHF. CDR3 DNA sequence: TGCGCCAGCAGCTGGGGAGAGGGGGGCAATCAGCCCCAGCATTTT. The full variable domain, its missing parts supplied by reference TRBV5-1 and TRBJ1-5, is KAGVTQTPRYLIKTRGQQVTLSCSPISGHRSVSWYQQTPGQGLQFLFEYFSETQRNKGNFPGRFSGRQFSNSRSEMNVSTLELGDSALYLCASSWGEGGNQPQHFGDGTRLSIL.

This clone has just a few counts. This sequence joins TRBV18 and TRBJ1-2; tentatively, D is TRBD1 (6 bases). Germline V lookup: CDR1 KGHSH, CDR2 LQKENI. V dropped 4 bases and J dropped 3 bases, with 15 bases sitting between them. CDR3 length: 15 residues. In DNA, the CDR3 is TGTGCCAGCTCACGAGGGGGGGCTGAGGACTATGGCTACACCTTC. Translating it yields CASSRGGAEDYGYTF.

The V gene is TRBV3-1 (or the pseudogene TRBV3-2), the J gene TRBJ1-1; D not certain. CDR1 is LGHDT, CDR2 YNNKEL, per germline (reference sequence). The CDR3 covers 13 residues. Trimming removed 5 bases from V and 1 base from J, with 8 bases in between. CDR3 bases: TGTGCCAGCAGCTGGCGGGGGAACACTGAAGCTTTCTTT. It codes for CASSWRGNTEAFF.

J is TRBJ1-2 and V is TRBV6-5; 7 bases align to TRBD1. The CDR3 covers 14 residues. Per the germline V gene, CDR1 is MNHEY and CDR2 is SVGAGI. J lost 3 bases, V lost 6 bases, and 7 bases had no gene match. The CDR3 nucleotides are TGTGCCAGCAGGAACCTAGGGGGCCACTATGGCTACACCTTC. Translating it yields CASRNLGGHYGYTF.

This chain connects TRBV18 to TRBJ2-7, with a possible D match to TRBD2 (6 bases). The CDR3 contains 14 residues. Trimming took off 3 bases at V and 6 bases at J, with 15 bases between the two ends. Germline CDR1 reads KGHSH; CDR2 reads LQKENI. The CDR3 DNA reads TGTGCCAGCTCACCGAATCAGGGAGGTGGCGAGCAGTACTTC. Its protein product is CASSPNQGGGEQYF.

The gene calls are TRBV2 and TRBJ1-5, with 7 bases lining up with TRBD1. Germline V gene lookup returns CDR1 SNHLY and CDR2 FYNNEI. The CDR3 is made up of 14 amino acids. V lost 2 bases, J lost 4 bases, and 2 bases stayed unmatched. DNA of the CDR3: TGTGCCAGCAGTGAACAGACAGGGAATCAGCCCCAGCATTTT. Translated, it gives CASSEQTGNQPQHF. Using reference TRBV2 and TRBJ1-5 for the parts outside the CDR3, the full variable domain is EPEVTQTPSHQVTQMGQEVILRCVPISNHLYFYWYRQILGQKVEFLVSFYNNEISEKSEIFDDQFSVERPDGSNFTLKIRSTKLEDSAMYFCASSEQTGNQPQHFGDGTRLSIL.

V usage is TRBV24-1 and J usage is TRBJ2-2; possible D gene TRBD2, 6 bases. Germline CDR1 is KGHDR and CDR2 is SFDVKD. The V end was cut by 10 bases, the J end by 1 base, with 12 bases between. The CDR3 is made up of 14 amino acids. As DNA, the CDR3 is TGTGCCACGAGCGGAGGGGTGAACACCGGGGAGCTGTTTTTT. Translated: CATSGGVNTGELFF.

V usage is TRBV2 and J usage is TRBJ1-2; TRBD1 matches 12 bases. V lost 4 bases and J lost 8; bases outside the gene matches: 8. This CDR3 region has 15 residues. The germline V gene has CDR1 SNHLY and CDR2 FYNNEI. CDR3 sequence reads: CASSGDRGRTKGYTF. The CDR3 DNA is TGTGCCAGCAGTGGGGACAGGGGGCGGACAAAAGGCTACACCTTC.

This clone was observed once. The V and J genes are TRBV7-2 and TRBJ1-3, with a tentative D call TRBD1 (5 bases). The CDR3 is 14 residues long. Per germline, CDR1 SGHTA and CDR2 FQGNSA. The V gene lost 5 bases and the J gene lost 2 bases, with 10 bases spanning the gap. CDR3 sequence reads: CASSPGGTGNTIYF. The CDR3 region has the DNA TGTGCCAGCAGCCCCGGGGGGACTGGAAACACCATATATTTT.

The chain combines TRBV9 with TRBJ2-1; D is undetermined. The CDR3 loop spans 13 amino acids. CDR1 is SGDLS, CDR2 YYNGEE, per germline. V was clipped by 5 bases and J by 10 bases, with 16 bases between them. This chain's CDR3 is CASSRSALEEQFF. The CDR3 DNA sequence: TGTGCCAGCAGTAGGAGCGCTTTGGAGGAGCAGTTCTTC.

The chain employs TRBV30 and TRBJ1-2; TRBD1 aligns across 9 bases. J lost 3 bases, V lost 5 bases, and 7 bases had no gene match. CDR1 is GTSNPN, CDR2 SVGIG, per germline (reference sequence). The CDR3 spans 14 residues. In DNA, the CDR3 is TGTGCCTGGGGGCCGGGACAGGGTGACTATGGCTACACCTTC. It translates to CAWGPGQGDYGYTF.

Comments on this clone: At one of its ends the junction is not consistent with the germline gene, which may arise from a read error. V usage is TRBV7-9 and J usage is TRBJ1-3; D is uncertain. The CDR3 extends over 12 amino acids. From germline, CDR1 is SEHNR and CDR2 FQNEAQ (reference sequence). The CDR3 sequence is CASSLVLTAQGF. DNA of the CDR3: TGTGCCAGCAGCTTAGTTCTCACAGCTCAAGGTTTT.

The chain recombines TRBV19 with TRBJ1-4; 7 nucleotides line up with TRBD1. CDR1 and CDR2 from the germline V gene are LNHDA and SQIVND (reference sequence). Trimming at V came to 7 bases and at J to 4 bases, leaving 9 bases not matched to a gene. The CDR3 covers 15 residues. The CDR3 loop reads CASTSGQLINEKLFF. CDR3 nucleotide sequence: TGTGCCAGTACCTCGGGACAGTTAATTAATGAAAAACTGTTTTTT.

This chain joins TRBV19 and TRBJ2-7; 7 bases line up with TRBD1. The CDR3 extends over 14 amino acids. The trim removed 4 bases at V and 6 bases at J, leaving 9 bases unmatched. The germline gives CDR1 LNHDA, CDR2 SQIVND (reference sequence). CDR3 sequence reads: CASSTLQGIGEQYF. In DNA, the CDR3 is TGTGCCAGTAGTACTCTACAGGGGATTGGCGAGCAGTACTTC. Using reference TRBV19 and TRBJ2-7 for the parts outside the CDR3, the full variable domain is DGGITQSPKYLFRKEGQNVTLSCEQNLNHDAMYWYRQDPGQGLRLIYYSQIVNDFQKGDIAEGYSVSREKKESFPLTVTSAQKNPTAFYLCASSTLQGIGEQYFGPGTRLTVT.